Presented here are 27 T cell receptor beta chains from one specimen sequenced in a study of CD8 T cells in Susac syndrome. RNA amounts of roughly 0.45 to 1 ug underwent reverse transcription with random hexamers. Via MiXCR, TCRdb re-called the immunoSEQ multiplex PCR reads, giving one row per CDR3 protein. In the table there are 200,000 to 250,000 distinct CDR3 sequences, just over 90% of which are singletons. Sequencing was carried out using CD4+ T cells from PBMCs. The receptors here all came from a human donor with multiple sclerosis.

This CDR3 is CASSHLAGGTDTQYF. Written as DNA, the CDR3 is TGCGCCAGCAGCCACCTAGCGGGAGGCACAGATACGCAGTATTTT. The chain employs TRBV4-1 and TRBJ2-3, with 10 nucleotides matching TRBD2. Germline V CDR1 and CDR2: MGHRA, YSYEKL. V gave up 3 bases and J gave up 1 base; unmatched junction bases: 1. The CDR3 runs 15 residues.

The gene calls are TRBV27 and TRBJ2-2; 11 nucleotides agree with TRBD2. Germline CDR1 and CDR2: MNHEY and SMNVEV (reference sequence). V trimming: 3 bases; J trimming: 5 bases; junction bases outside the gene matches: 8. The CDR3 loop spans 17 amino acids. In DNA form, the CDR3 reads TGTGCCAGCAGTTTCTCTACTAGCGGGAGTGTAACCGGGGAGCTGTTTTTT. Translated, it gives CASSFSTSGSVTGELFF.

In DNA, the CDR3 is TGTGCCAGCAGCTTCGAGCGGGGGGGACCCCTTGGTGAGCAGTACTTC. It translates to CASSFERGGPLGEQYF. The V call is TRBV5-4, the J call TRBJ2-7; 10 nucleotides line up with TRBD2. The CDR3 loop spans 16 amino acids. Per the germline V gene, CDR1 is SGHNT and CDR2 is YYREEE (reference sequence). With 2 bases clipped from V and 7 bases from J, the junction kept 12 bases outside the gene matches.

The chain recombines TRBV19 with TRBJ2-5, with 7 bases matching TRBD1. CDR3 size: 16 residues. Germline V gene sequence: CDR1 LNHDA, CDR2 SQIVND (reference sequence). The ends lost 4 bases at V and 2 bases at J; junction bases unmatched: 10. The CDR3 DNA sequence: TGTGCCAGTAGTACCCCCCTCAGGGGGAGTCAAGAGACCCAGTACTTC. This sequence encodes CASSTPLRGSQETQYF. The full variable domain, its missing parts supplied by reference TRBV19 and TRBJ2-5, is DGGITQSPKYLFRKEGQNVTLSCEQNLNHDAMYWYRQDPGQGLRLIYYSQIVNDFQKGDIAEGYSVSREKKESFPLTVTSAQKNPTAFYLCASSTPLRGSQETQYFGPGTRLLVL.

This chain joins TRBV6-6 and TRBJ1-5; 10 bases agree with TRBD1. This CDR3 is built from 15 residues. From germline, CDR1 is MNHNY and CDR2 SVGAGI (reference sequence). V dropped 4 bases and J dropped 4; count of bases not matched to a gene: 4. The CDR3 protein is CASSLDRGRNQPQHF. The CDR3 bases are TGTGCCAGCAGTTTGGACAGGGGGAGGAATCAGCCCCAGCATTTT.

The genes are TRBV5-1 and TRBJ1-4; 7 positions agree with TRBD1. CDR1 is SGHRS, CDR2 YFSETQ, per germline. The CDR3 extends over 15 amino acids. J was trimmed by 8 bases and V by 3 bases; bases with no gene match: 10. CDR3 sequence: CASSSTGAGGEKLFF. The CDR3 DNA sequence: TGCGCCAGCAGCTCCACAGGGGCCGGGGGAGAAAAACTGTTTTTT.

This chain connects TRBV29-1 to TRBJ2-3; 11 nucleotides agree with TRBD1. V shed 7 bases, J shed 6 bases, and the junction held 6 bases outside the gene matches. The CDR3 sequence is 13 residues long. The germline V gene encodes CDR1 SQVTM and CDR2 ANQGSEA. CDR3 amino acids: CSGRTGGGDTQYF. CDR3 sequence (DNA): TGCAGCGGGCGGACAGGGGGCGGGGATACGCAGTATTTT.

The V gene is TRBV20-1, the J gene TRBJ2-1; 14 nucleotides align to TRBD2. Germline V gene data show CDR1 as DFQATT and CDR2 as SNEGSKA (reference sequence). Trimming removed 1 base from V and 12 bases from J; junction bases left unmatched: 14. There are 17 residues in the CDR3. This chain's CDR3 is CSARGDPGTSGSVAQFF. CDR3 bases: TGCAGTGCTAGAGGGGATCCCGGGACTAGCGGGAGCGTCGCGCAGTTCTTC.

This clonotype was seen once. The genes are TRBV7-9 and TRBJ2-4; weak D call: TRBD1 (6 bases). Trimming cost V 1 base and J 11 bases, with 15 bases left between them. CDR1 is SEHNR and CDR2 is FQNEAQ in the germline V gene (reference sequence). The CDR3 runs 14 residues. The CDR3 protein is CASSLDIGGEFQYF. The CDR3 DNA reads TGTGCCAGCAGCTTAGACATAGGGGGTGAATTTCAGTACTTC.

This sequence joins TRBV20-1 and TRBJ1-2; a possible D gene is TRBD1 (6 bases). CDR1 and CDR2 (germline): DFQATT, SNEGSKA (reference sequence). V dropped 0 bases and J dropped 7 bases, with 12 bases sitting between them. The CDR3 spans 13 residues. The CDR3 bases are TGCAGTGCTAGAGATAGGGGGAAGGGTGGCTACACCTTC. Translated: CSARDRGKGGYTF.

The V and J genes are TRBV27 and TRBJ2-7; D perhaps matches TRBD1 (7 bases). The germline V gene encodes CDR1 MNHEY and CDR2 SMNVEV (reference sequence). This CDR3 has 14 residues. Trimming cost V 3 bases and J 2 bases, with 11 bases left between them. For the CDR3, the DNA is TGTGCCAGCAGTTTTTCAGGGGGGCCCTACGAGCAGTACTTC. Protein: CASSFSGGPYEQYF.

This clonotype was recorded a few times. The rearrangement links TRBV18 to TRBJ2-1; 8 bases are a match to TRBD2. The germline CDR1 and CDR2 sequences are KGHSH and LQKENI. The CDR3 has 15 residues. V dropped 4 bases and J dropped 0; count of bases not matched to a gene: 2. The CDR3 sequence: CASSQSGSSYNEQFF. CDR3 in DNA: TGTGCCAGCTCACAGAGCGGGAGCTCCTACAATGAGCAGTTCTTC.

The CDR3 region is CSAGGSRNTEAFF. DNA for the CDR3: TGCAGTGCTGGGGGAAGTAGGAACACTGAAGCTTTCTTT. This rearrangement joins TRBV20-1 to TRBJ1-1; tentatively, D is TRBD1 (5 bases). The germline V gene has CDR1 DFQATT and CDR2 SNEGSKA (reference sequence). The V gene lost 5 bases and the J gene lost 1 base, with 11 bases spanning the gap. This CDR3 has 13 amino acids.

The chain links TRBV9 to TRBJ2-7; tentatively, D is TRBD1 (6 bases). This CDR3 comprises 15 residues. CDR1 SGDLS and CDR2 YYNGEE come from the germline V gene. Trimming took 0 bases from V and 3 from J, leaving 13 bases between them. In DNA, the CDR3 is TGTGCCAGCAGCGTAGAGGCTGGGGGCAACTACGAGCAGTACTTC. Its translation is CASSVEAGGNYEQYF. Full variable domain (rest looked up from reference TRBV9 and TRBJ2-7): DSGVTQTPKHLITATGQRVTLRCSPRSGDLSVYWYQQSLDQGLQFLIQYYNGEERAKGNILERFSAQQFPDLHSELNLSSLELGDSALYFCASSVEAGGNYEQYFGPGTRLTVT.

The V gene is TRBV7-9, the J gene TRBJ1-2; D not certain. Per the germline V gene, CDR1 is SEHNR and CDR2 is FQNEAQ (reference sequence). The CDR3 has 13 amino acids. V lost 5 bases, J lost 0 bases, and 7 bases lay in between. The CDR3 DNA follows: TGTGCCAGCAGCAGAGGAGCTAACTATGGCTACACCTTC. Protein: CASSRGANYGYTF. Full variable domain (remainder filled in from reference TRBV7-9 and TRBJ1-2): DTGVSQNPRHKITKRGQNVTFRCDPISEHNRLYWYRQTLGQGPEFLTYFQNEAQLEKSRLLSDRFSAERPKGSFSTLEIQRTEQGDSAMYLCASSRGANYGYTFGSGTRLTVV.

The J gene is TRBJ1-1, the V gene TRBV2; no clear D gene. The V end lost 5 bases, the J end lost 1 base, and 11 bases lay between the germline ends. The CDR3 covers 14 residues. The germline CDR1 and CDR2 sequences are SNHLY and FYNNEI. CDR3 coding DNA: TGTGCCAGCAGTAGGGCAAGAAAGAACACTGAAGCTTTCTTT. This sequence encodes CASSRARKNTEAFF.

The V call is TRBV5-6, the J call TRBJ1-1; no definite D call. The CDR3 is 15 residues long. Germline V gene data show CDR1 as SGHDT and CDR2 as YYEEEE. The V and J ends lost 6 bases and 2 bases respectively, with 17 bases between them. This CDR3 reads CASIPRGGLNTEAFF. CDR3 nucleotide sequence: TGTGCCAGCATCCCTCGGGGAGGATTAAACACTGAAGCTTTCTTT.

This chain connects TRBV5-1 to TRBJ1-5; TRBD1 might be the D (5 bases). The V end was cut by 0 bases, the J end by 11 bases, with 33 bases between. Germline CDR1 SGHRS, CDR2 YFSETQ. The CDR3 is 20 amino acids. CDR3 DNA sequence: TGCGCCAGCAGCTTGGGCCCCCAGGGCCCACCCCCATATAAGCAATCAGCCCAGCATTTT. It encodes CASSLGPQGPPPYKQSAQHF.

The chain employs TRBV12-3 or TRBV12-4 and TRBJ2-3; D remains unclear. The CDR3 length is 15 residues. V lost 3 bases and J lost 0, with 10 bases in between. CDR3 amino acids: CASSFDGTSTDTQYF. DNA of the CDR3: TGTGCCAGCAGTTTTGACGGAACTAGCACAGATACGCAGTATTTT.

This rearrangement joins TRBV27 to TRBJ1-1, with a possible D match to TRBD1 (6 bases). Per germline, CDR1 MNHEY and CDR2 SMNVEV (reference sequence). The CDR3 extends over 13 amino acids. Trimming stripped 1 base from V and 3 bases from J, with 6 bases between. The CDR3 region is CASSLWGHTEAFF. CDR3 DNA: TGTGCCAGCAGTTTATGGGGGCACACTGAAGCTTTCTTT.

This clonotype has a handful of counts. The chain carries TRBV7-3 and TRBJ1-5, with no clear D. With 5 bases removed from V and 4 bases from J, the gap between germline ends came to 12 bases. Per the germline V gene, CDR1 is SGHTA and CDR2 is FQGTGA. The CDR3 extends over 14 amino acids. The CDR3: CASSRDGRNQPQHF. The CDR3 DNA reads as TGTGCCAGCAGCCGCGACGGGAGGAATCAGCCCCAGCATTTT.

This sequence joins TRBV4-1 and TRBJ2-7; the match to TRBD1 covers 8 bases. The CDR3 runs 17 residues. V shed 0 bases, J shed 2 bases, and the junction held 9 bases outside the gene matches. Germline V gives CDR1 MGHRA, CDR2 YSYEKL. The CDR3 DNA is TGCGCCAGCAGCCAAGATTGGTACAGGGGGTCGACCTACGAGCAGTACTTC. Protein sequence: CASSQDWYRGSTYEQYF.

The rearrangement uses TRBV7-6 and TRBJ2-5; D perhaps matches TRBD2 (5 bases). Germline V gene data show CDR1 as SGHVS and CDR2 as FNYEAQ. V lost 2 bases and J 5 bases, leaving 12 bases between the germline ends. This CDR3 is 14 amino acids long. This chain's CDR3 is CASSLSPTRETQYF. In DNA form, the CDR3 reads TGTGCCAGCAGCTTAAGTCCAACTAGGGAGACCCAGTACTTC.

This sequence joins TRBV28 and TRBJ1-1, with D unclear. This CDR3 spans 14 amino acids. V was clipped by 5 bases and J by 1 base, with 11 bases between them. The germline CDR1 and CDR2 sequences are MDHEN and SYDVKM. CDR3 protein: CASSIGSENTEAFF. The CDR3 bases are TGTGCCAGCAGTATCGGGAGCGAGAACACTGAAGCTTTCTTT.

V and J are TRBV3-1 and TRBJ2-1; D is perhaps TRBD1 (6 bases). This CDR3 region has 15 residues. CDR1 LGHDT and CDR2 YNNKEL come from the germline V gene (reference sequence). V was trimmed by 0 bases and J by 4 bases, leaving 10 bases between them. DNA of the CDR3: TGTGCCAGCAGCCAAGACGCGCAGGGGTACAATGAGCAGTTCTTC. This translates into CASSQDAQGYNEQFF.

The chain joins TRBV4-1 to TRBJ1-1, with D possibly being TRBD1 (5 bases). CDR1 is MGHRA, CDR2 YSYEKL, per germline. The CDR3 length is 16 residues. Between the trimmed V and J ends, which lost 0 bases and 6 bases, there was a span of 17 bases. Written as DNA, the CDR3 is TGCGCCAGCAGCCAAGACCGGACATGGGCGGGCTCTGAAGCTTTCTTT. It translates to CASSQDRTWAGSEAFF.

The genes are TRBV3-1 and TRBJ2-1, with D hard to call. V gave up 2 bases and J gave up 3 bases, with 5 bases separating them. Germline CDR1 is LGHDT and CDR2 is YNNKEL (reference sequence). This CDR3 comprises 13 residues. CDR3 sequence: CASSQQIYNEQFF. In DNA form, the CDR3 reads TGTGCCAGCAGCCAACAAATCTACAATGAGCAGTTCTTC.